This TCR beta chain was captured by sequencing in a study of metastatic and nonmetastatic thyroid tumors (TCRdb year 2020). With respect to the entire study: The researchers compared repertoires between peripheral blood samples and tumor or nodule tissue samples from patients with malignant or benign thyroid disease. Overall study outcomes, separate from this receptor: TCR beta diversity was reported as significantly higher in malignant tumors than in benign nodules, in both blood and tumor samples.

V ends up 3 bases short and J 10 bases short, with an unmatched junction base count of 8. The germline V gene (reference sequence) provides CDR1 LGHDT and CDR2 YNNKEL. Its CDR3 holds 15 amino acids, cysteine through phenylalanine. Just CDR3 DNA is preserved here, 45 bases in frame from base 1. The protocol used for the library was PCR. Data came from an Illumina HiSeq 4000. High-throughput sequencing was used to profile the TCR beta-chain CDR3 region of every patient. As for how the authors treated the data: A classifier to discriminate distant-metastatic papillary thyroid cancer patients was built from CDR3 differences across clinicopathological groups. The Shannon index was used to measure repertoire diversity, and the Morisita-Horn index was used to measure how similar tumor and blood repertoires were. TCRdb trimmed the raw reads at Q25, called clones with MiXCR and kept productive beta chains. TCRdb, not the authors, supplied the V and J calls. The sample data list 30,000 to 35,000 clones, and about a sixth of these were observed just once. The ten largest make up 3% to 3.5% of the sample.

This clone has ten or more counts. Its antigen remains undetermined. Base qualities are not recorded, but no much larger clone differs from it by a single base. No patient had received any treatment before thyroid surgery. Using T-cell receptor beta sequencing, the researchers looked back retrospectively at clinical samples from patients, gathered between about 2012 and 2019. This chain is built from TRBV3-1 and TRBJ2-1; 11 junctional bases match TRBD2. Sequencing was carried out using blood. This TCR derives from a female donor with papillary thyroid cancer or a benign thyroid nodule (not recorded which). Some clones in this sample may be carry-over from other donors' samples. The DNA sequence is as follows: TGTGCCAGCAGCCATTGGGGCACTAGCGGGGGCGAGCAGTTCTTC. Its translation reads: CASSHWGTSGGEQFF.